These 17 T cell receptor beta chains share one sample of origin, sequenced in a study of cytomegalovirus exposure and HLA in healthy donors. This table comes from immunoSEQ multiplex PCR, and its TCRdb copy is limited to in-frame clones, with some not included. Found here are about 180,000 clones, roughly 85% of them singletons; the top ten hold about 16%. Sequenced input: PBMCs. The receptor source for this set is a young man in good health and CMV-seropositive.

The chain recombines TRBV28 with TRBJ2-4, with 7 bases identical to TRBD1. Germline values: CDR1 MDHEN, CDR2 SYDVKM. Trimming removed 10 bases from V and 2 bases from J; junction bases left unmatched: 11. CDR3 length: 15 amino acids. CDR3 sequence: CAIGQAITPKNIQYF. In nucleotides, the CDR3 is TGTGCCATTGGACAGGCCATTACTCCCAAAAACATTCAGTACTTC.

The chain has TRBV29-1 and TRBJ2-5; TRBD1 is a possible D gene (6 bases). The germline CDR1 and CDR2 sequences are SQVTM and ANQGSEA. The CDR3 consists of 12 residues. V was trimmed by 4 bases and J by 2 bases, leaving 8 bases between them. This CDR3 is CSVVQGQETQYF. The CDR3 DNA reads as TGCAGCGTTGTCCAGGGGCAAGAGACCCAGTACTTC.

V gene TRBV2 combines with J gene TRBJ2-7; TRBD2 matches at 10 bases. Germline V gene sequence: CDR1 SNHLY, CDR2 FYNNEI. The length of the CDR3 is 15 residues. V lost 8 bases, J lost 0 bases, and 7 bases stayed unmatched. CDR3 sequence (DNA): TGTGCCAGCCGAAAAGCGGGAGGGTCCTCCTACGAGCAGTACTTC. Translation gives CASRKAGGSSYEQYF.

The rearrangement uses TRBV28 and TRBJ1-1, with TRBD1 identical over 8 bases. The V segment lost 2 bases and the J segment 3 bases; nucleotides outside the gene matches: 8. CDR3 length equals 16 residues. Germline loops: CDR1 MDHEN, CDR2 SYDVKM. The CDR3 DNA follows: TGTGCCAGCAGTTTAATGACAGGGGCCGGGGACACTGAAGCTTTCTTT. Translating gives CASSLMTGAGDTEAFF.

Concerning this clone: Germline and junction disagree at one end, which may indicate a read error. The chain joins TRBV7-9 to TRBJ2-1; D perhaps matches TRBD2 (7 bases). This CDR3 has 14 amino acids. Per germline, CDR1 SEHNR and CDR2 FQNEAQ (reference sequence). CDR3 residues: CASSGTHGRDEQFF. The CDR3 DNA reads TGCGCCAGCAGCGGGACACACGGAAGGGATGAGCAGTTCTTC. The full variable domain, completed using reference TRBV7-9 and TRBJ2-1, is DTGVSQNPRHKITKRGQNVTFRCDPISEHNRLYWYRQTLGQGPEFLTYFQNEAQLEKSRLLSDRFSAERPKGSFSTLEIQRTEQGDSAMYLCASSGTHGRDEQFFGPGTRLTVL.

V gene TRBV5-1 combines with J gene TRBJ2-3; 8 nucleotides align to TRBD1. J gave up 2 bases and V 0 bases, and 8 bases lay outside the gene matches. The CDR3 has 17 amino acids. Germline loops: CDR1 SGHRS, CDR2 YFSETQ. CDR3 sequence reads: CASSLGSGGGHTDTQYF. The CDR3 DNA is TGCGCCAGCAGCTTGGGGTCAGGGGGCGGCCACACAGATACGCAGTATTTT.

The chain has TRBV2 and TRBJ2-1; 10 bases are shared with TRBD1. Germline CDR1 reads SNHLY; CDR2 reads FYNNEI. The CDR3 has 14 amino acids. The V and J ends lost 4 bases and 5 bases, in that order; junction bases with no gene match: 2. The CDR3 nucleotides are TGTGCCAGCAGTGGACAGGGGGCGGACAATGAGCAGTTCTTC. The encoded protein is CASSGQGADNEQFF.

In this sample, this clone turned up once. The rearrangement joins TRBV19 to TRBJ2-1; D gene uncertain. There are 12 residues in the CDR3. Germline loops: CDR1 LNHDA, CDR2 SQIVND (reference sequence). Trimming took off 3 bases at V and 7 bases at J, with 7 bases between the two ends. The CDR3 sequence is CASSMVANEQFF. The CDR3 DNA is TGTGCCAGTAGTATGGTAGCAAATGAGCAGTTCTTC.

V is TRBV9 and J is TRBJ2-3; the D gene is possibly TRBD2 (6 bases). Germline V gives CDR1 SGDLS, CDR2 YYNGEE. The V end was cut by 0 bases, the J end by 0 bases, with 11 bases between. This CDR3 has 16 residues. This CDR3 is CASSVVAGSSTDTQYF. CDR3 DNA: TGTGCCAGCAGCGTAGTCGCGGGGTCAAGCACAGATACGCAGTATTTT. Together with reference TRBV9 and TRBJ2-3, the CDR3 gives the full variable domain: DSGVTQTPKHLITATGQRVTLRCSPRSGDLSVYWYQQSLDQGLQFLIQYYNGEERAKGNILERFSAQQFPDLHSELNLSSLELGDSALYFCASSVVAGSSTDTQYFGPGTRLTVL.

The chain's CDR3 is CASSPPSRGETEAFF. Here the CDR3 DNA reads TGTGCCAGCAGCCCCCCGTCCCGGGGGGAGACTGAAGCTTTCTTT. The chain recombines TRBV7-9 with TRBJ1-1; a possible D gene is TRBD1 (5 bases). The CDR3 sequence is 15 residues long. The V end lost 5 bases, the J end lost 5 bases, and 18 bases lay between the germline ends. Germline CDR1 SEHNR, CDR2 FQNEAQ (reference sequence).

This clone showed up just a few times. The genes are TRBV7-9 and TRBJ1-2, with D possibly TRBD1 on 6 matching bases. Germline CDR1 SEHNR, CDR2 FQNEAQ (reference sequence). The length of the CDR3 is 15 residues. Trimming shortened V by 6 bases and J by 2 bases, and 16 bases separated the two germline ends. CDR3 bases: TGTGCCAGCAGTCTCCAGGGGAATCTCAACTATGGCTACACCTTC. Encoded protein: CASSLQGNLNYGYTF.

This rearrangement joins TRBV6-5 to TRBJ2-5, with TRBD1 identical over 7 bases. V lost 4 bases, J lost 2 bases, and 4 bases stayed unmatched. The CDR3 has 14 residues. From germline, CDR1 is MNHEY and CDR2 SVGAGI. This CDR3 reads CASSFLGQQETQYF. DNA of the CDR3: TGTGCCAGCAGTTTCCTGGGACAGCAAGAGACCCAGTACTTC.

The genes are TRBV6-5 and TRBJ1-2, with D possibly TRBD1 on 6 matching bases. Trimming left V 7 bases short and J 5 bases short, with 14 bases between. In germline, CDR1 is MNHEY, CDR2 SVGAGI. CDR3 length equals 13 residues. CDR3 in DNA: TGTGCCAGCACCCGAGGGGGAGGGTATGGCTACACCTTC. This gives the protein CASTRGGGYGYTF.

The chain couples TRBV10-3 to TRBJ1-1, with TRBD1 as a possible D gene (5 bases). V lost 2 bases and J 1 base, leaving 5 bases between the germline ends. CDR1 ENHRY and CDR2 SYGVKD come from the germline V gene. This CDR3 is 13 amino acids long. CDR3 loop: CAISETGNTEAFF. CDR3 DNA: TGTGCCATCAGTGAGACAGGGAACACTGAAGCTTTCTTT.

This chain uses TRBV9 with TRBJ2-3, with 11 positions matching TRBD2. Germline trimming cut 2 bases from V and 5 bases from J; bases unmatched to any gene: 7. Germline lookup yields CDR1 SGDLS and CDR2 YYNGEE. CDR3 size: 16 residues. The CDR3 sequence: CASSVGLADGGDTQYF. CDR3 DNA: TGTGCCAGCAGCGTGGGACTAGCGGACGGTGGAGATACGCAGTATTTT.

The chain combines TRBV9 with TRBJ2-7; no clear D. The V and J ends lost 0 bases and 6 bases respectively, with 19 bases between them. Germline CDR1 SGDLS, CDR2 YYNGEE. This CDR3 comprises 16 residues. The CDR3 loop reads CASSVAADVSTGEQYF. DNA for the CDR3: TGTGCCAGCAGCGTAGCGGCCGATGTCTCAACGGGCGAGCAGTACTTC.

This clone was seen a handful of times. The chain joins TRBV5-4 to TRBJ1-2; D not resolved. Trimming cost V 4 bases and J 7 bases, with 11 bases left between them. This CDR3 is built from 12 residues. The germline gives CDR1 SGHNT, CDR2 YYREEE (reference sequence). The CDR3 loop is CASSTDWTGYTF. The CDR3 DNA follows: TGTGCCAGCAGCACGGACTGGACTGGCTACACCTTC.